The clone carrying this T cell receptor (beta chain) has a count of ten or more. Antigen unknown. The time point: week 11, during vaccination. In every dose of vaccine, 300 ug of mutant IDH1 20-mer peptide was given alongside topical imiquimod. Data came from immunoSEQ multiplex PCR; TCRdb stores just in-frame clones and leaves some out. Of about 60,000 clones listed, approximately 80% were seen once; the top ten hold approximately 3.8%. This sample is drawn from a study of a mutant IDH1 vaccine in newly diagnosed glioma. The wider study: With temozolomide cycles, or 4-6 weeks after radiotherapy alone, vaccination was started. Sex distribution of treated patients was roughly 60% male and roughly 40% female; mean age was about 40 years. Receipt of radiotherapy, temozolomide, or both preceded the study, and most received both.

Trimming shortened V by 1 base and J by 7 bases, and 7 bases separated the two germline ends. CDR3 length equals 13 residues. CDR1 MNHNY and CDR2 SVGAGI come from the germline V gene (reference sequence). Here the sequenced sample was PBMCs, taken from a glioma patient whose treatment included an IDH1 peptide vaccine. The V gene is TRBV6-6, the J gene TRBJ2-2, with D unclear. This sequence was found in a man between 25 and 39 years old with glioma. The CDR3 DNA sequence: TGTGCCAGCAGTTACTGGGGTGACGGGGAGCTGTTTTTT. Translated: CASSYWGDGELFF.